This T cell receptor beta chain derives from a study of CD8 T cells in ankylosing spondylitis. Study-wide findings and caveats: Peripheral blood samples showed relatively rare disease-linked clones, and these clones were CD8+. Reactive arthritis synovial fluid and blood previously showed some of these motif variants. The authors reported significant enrichment of disease-linked clones in matched ankylosing spondylitis synovial fluid. Apparently characteristic of ankylosing spondylitis blood was a TCR beta motif (about 8 highly homologous variants).

The CDR3 is 19 residues long. V dropped 2 bases and J dropped 4; count of bases not matched to a gene: 12. Germline V gives CDR1 SGHAT, CDR2 FQNNGV. The TCR beta libraries were generated through quantitative 5'-RACE incorporating molecular barcodes. TCRdb redid the calling of the 5' RACE reads with MiXCR, one entry per CDR3 protein. The sample holds 700,000 to 850,000 distinct CDR3 sequences; 12% are singletons and the top ten take around 0.51%. A few counts support this clonotype. Its antigen is currently unknown. The sequenced sample was blood, either unsorted or a sorted T cell fraction (not recorded which). The chain combines TRBV11-2 with TRBJ2-2, with 11 bases lining up with TRBD1. The receptor comes from a male donor with ankylosing spondylitis. As DNA, the CDR3 is TGTGCCAGCAGCTTAATATTAGATTGGGACAGGGGGGTCACCGGGGAGCTGTTTTTT. Amino acids: CASSLILDWDRGVTGELFF.